The TCR beta chain under discussion was sequenced for a study of cytomegalovirus exposure and HLA in healthy donors. For the study at large: The study's early data release held about 85 million unique TCRs from HLA-typed donors.

The CDR3 has 15 amino acids. CDR1 is LNHDA, CDR2 SQIVND, per germline (reference sequence). Trimming took off 2 bases at V and 0 bases at J, with 10 bases between the two ends. Donors likely had unrecorded immune exposures despite being nominally healthy when sampled. Study results and caveats: The study designated fewer than 200 TCR beta chains cytomegalovirus-associated. A later analysis showed that HLA-associated TCR beta chains had undergone more clonal expansion than equally common others.

This clone has just one count. The antigen is not known. The primer mix had 60 Vbeta and 13 Jbeta primers. Clones were sequenced by immunoSEQ multiplex PCR, and TCRdb holds only the in-frame ones, with some missing. The data show about 190,000 clones, around 83% seen once. The material sequenced was PBMCs. The chain links TRBV19 to TRBJ1-1; D is possibly TRBD1 (6 bases). This clonotype originated in a man aged 35 to 55 in good health and CMV-seropositive. The CDR3 is CASSIRGAMNTEAFF. Written as DNA, the CDR3 is TGTGCCAGTAGTATACGGGGGGCCATGAACACTGAAGCTTTCTTT.